The sequence of this T cell receptor beta chain was determined in a study of CD8+CD57+ T cells in acquired aplastic anemia. Study context: DNA recovered from sorted CD4+ and CD8+ cells had a mean of 3.2 ug. Findings and limits, study-wide: Common to patients and controls were about 31 CD8+ CDR3 sequences.

TCR beta VDJ and CDR3 were profiled, and genomic DNA was the template. Each CDR3 protein gets one entry after TCRdb re-called the reads with MiXCR. The data show some 410,000 distinct CDR3 sequences, 55% to 75% seen once. Comments on this clonotype: Its antigen is not known.

V was cut by 0 bases and J by 15 bases, with 18 bases left in between. CDR1 is SNHLY, CDR2 FYNNEI, per germline. The CDR3 totals 15 residues. The V call is TRBV2, the J call TRBJ1-6; no definite D call. This TCR was sampled from a human donor in good health, serving as a control. Material for sequencing was sorted CD4+, CD8+, or CD8+CD57+ T cells (not recorded which) from PBMCs. CDR3 in DNA: TGTGCCAGCAGTGAAGCACTCCGCGGGGAAGAGCACCTCCACTTT. Amino acids: CASSEALRGEEHLHF. Combining the CDR3 with reference TRBV2 and TRBJ1-6 gives the whole variable domain EPEVTQTPSHQVTQMGQEVILRCVPISNHLYFYWYRQILGQKVEFLVSFYNNEISEKSEIFDDQFSVERPDGSNFTLKIRSTKLEDSAMYFCASSEALRGEEHLHFGNGTRLTVT.